This T cell receptor beta chain was sequenced during a study of radiotherapy plus CTLA-4 blockade in lung cancer. The ends were cut back, 0 bases at V and 4 bases at J, with 8 bases in the middle. This CDR3 is 13 amino acids long. Germline loops: CDR1 SGHRS, CDR2 YFSETQ. TCRdb's table, derived via immunoSEQ multiplex PCR, lists solely in-frame clones and lacks some. This table holds around 70,000 clones, approximately 79% found once. The sequencing here drew on peripheral blood, taken from a patient treated with radiotherapy plus ipilimumab. The sequence derives from a human donor with non-small cell lung cancer whose response to radiotherapy plus ipilimumab could not be evaluated. Some clones in this sample may be carry-over from other donors' samples. The chain carries TRBV5-1 and TRBJ2-7; D is undetermined. CDR3 region: CASSLDAEYEQYF. The CDR3 DNA sequence: TGCGCCAGCAGCTTGGACGCGGAATACGAGCAGTACTTC.